The 5 T cell receptor beta chains below all came from one sample that was sequenced in a study of shared clonotypes between healthy human individuals. Clones were read by immunoSEQ multiplex PCR, and TCRdb kept only the in-frame ones, dropping some. The table includes more than 2,000,000 clones, over 85% detected once. Input material: naive CD4+ T cells from PBMCs. The subset is: CD45RA+ positively selected. These receptors were taken from a man aged 18 to 30 in good health. Some clones in this sample may be carry-over from other donors' samples.

The chain uses TRBV5-8 and TRBJ1-2; D might be TRBD1 (6 bases). The germline V gene encodes CDR1 SGHTS and CDR2 YDEGEE. CDR3 length equals 12 residues. V shed 5 bases and J shed 6 bases, with 11 bases lying between them. The CDR3 here is CASSLNRDGYTF. The DNA of the CDR3 is TGTGCCAGCAGTCTAAACAGGGATGGCTACACCTTC. Full variable domain (missing parts from reference TRBV5-8 and TRBJ1-2): EAGVTQSPTHLIKTRGQQATLRCSPISGHTSVYWYQQALGLGLQFLLWYDEGEERNRGNFPPRFSGRQFPNYSSELNVNALELEDSALYLCASSLNRDGYTFGSGTRLTVV.

As concerns this clone: Other nucleotide sequences in the sample specify the same CDR3. V is TRBV28 and J is TRBJ2-3; D not resolved. Trimming pared 2 bases from V and 2 bases from J, leaving 5 bases between. This CDR3 comprises 13 residues. Germline CDR1 and CDR2: MDHEN and SYDVKM. CDR3 nucleotide sequence: TGTGCCAGCAGTTTACCCTCCACAGATACGCAGTATTTT. This codes for CASSLPSTDTQYF.

This chain uses TRBV10-3 with TRBJ1-3; D not resolved. The CDR3 extends over 14 amino acids. Between the trimmed V and J ends, which lost 2 bases and 0 bases, there was a span of 5 bases. The germline V gene has CDR1 ENHRY and CDR2 SYGVKD. CDR3 DNA sequence: TGTGCCATCAGTGAGACCACCTCTGGAAACACCATATATTTT. Amino acids: CAISETTSGNTIYF.

This clone showed up just once. The V call is TRBV5-1, the J call TRBJ2-1; TRBD1 or TRBD2 may be the D gene (5 bases each). V was pared by 3 bases and J by 15 bases, with 19 bases between. Germline V lookup: CDR1 SGHRS, CDR2 YFSETQ. The CDR3 extends over 13 amino acids. CDR3 coding DNA: TGCGCCAGCAGCTCCGGACCCTCGGGGACCGCGTTCTTC. Translating it yields CASSSGPSGTAFF. Looking up the rest from reference TRBV5-1 and TRBJ2-1 gives the full variable domain: KAGVTQTPRYLIKTRGQQVTLSCSPISGHRSVSWYQQTPGQGLQFLFEYFSETQRNKGNFPGRFSGRQFSNSRSEMNVSTLELGDSALYLCASSSGPSGTAFFGPGTRLTVL.

The chain carries TRBV5-1 and TRBJ1-1; possibly TRBD1 for D (5 bases). Trimming left V 0 bases short and J 3 bases short, with 15 bases between. CDR1 and CDR2 (germline): SGHRS, YFSETQ. This CDR3 region has 16 residues. CDR3 amino acids: CASSLAVGRSDTEAFF. In DNA form, the CDR3 reads TGCGCCAGCAGCTTGGCCGTGGGGCGCTCGGACACTGAAGCTTTCTTT.